The 16 T cell receptor beta chains given below trace back to one sample, sequenced in a study of OX40 agonist ivuxolimab in advanced cancers. Measured with immunoSEQ multiplex PCR; TCRdb has only the in-frame clones, and not every one. This sample has fewer than 65,000 clones, with about 86% found just once. The sample consisted of CD4+ or CD8+ T cells sorted from blood, taken in a trial of the OX40 agonist ivuxolimab. Receptors originate from an adult with an advanced solid tumor such as melanoma, head and neck, liver or kidney cancer.

The V and J genes are TRBV2 and TRBJ2-7; the match to TRBD1 covers 9 bases. The CDR3 loop spans 13 amino acids. Per germline, CDR1 SNHLY and CDR2 FYNNEI. V was clipped by 5 bases and J by 4 bases; unmatched bases: 3. The CDR3 is CASSKDRGYEQYF. DNA for the CDR3: TGTGCCAGCAGTAAGGACAGGGGATACGAGCAGTACTTC.

The chain uses TRBV4-3 and TRBJ1-2, with D tentatively TRBD1 (6 bases). Germline lookup yields CDR1 LGHNA and CDR2 YSLEER. This CDR3 spans 15 amino acids. V was clipped by 1 base and J by 5 bases, with 14 bases between them. CDR3 nucleotide sequence: TGCGCCAGCAGCCAAGGGGGGGTAGGGGGGTATGGCTACACCTTC. Protein sequence: CASSQGGVGGYGYTF.

The rearrangement links TRBV9 to TRBJ2-2, with D possibly called TRBD1 or TRBD2 (5 bases each). Germline V gives CDR1 SGDLS, CDR2 YYNGEE. CDR3 length equals 15 residues. Trimming removed 3 bases at V and 6 bases at J, with 15 bases between. The CDR3 coding sequence is TGTGCCAGCAGCGGGGACCGTGGACGACCCGGGGAGCTGTTTTTT. Translation: CASSGDRGRPGELFF.

The CDR3 spells CASSVDPGDVDSPLHF. CDR3 nucleotide sequence: TGTGCCAGCAGCGTAGATCCAGGGGACGTTGATTCACCCCTCCACTTT. The J gene is TRBJ1-6, the V gene TRBV9, with D possibly TRBD1 on 6 matching bases. Per the germline V gene, CDR1 is SGDLS and CDR2 is YYNGEE. The CDR3 is 16 residues long. V was shortened by 0 bases and J by 8 bases, with 15 bases between the two germline ends.

V usage is TRBV9 and J usage is TRBJ1-4; weak D call: TRBD1 (6 bases). Trimming removed 6 bases at V and 7 bases at J, with 16 bases between. Germline lookup yields CDR1 SGDLS and CDR2 YYNGEE. The CDR3 contains 14 residues. The CDR3 loop reads CASTTGGAGEKLFF. The DNA of the CDR3 is TGTGCCAGCACCACGGGGGGGGCGGGTGAAAAACTGTTTTTT.

This clone has a single count. The chain employs TRBV9 and TRBJ2-5; 9 bases line up with TRBD2. After removal of 4 bases from V and 3 bases from J, the junction contained 7 bases not matched to a gene. Germline values: CDR1 SGDLS, CDR2 YYNGEE. The CDR3 is made up of 15 amino acids. CDR3 loop: CASSSGGRAEETQYF. In nucleotides, the CDR3 is TGTGCCAGCAGCTCTGGCGGGAGGGCCGAAGAGACCCAGTACTTC. Filled out from reference TRBV9 and TRBJ2-5, the complete variable domain reads DSGVTQTPKHLITATGQRVTLRCSPRSGDLSVYWYQQSLDQGLQFLIQYYNGEERAKGNILERFSAQQFPDLHSELNLSSLELGDSALYFCASSSGGRAEETQYFGPGTRLLVL.

This chain links TRBV7-7 with TRBJ1-6; no reliable D call. The germline V gene has CDR1 SSHAT and CDR2 FNYEAQ (reference sequence). V shed 11 bases and J shed 3 bases, with 11 bases lying between them. The length of the CDR3 is 13 residues. Written as DNA, the CDR3 is TGTGCCCCGGGGAGGAGCTATAATTCACCCCTCCACTTT. Translated, it gives CAPGRSYNSPLHF.

The chain couples TRBV28 to TRBJ2-5, with a weak D call TRBD1 (6 bases). The closer fit of TRBJ2-7 to the DNA end suggests the J call may be wrong. Germline V gives CDR1 MDHEN, CDR2 SYDVKM. This CDR3 spans 15 amino acids. CDR3 region: CASSIDRINLYEQYF. Here the CDR3 DNA reads TGTGCCAGCAGTATAGACAGGATAAACCTCTACGAGCAGTACTTC.

The CDR3 DNA follows: TGTGCCAGCAGGCCTCGGTTCACCGGGGGGGAGCAGTTCTTC. It specifies CASRPRFTGGEQFF. V usage is TRBV6-4 and J usage is TRBJ2-1; 7 bases line up with TRBD2. J lost 10 bases, V lost 6 bases, and 12 bases had no gene match. The CDR3 is 14 amino acids. Germline loops: CDR1 MRHNA, CDR2 SNTAGT.

This clone has a single count. The CDR3 DNA follows: TGCAGCGTTGTGTGGGGGGCGGGCACCGGGGAGCTGTTTTTT. Translation: CSVVWGAGTGELFF. The chain links TRBV29-1 to TRBJ2-2; D assignment may be TRBD1 or TRBD2 (6 bases each). CDR1 and CDR2 from the germline V gene are SQVTM and ANQGSEA. This CDR3 is 14 amino acids long. V was cut by 4 bases and J by 4 bases, with 13 bases left in between.

The genes are TRBV30 and TRBJ1-4, with 8 bases lining up with TRBD1. The CDR3 is 16 amino acids. Germline V gene sequence: CDR1 GTSNPN, CDR2 SVGIG (reference sequence). With 8 bases clipped from V and 0 bases from J, the junction kept 11 bases outside the gene matches. The CDR3 nucleotides are TGTGCCCGGGGGCTTGGACAGGGTGCAACTAATGAAAAACTGTTTTTT. Translating gives CARGLGQGATNEKLFF. The full variable domain, rest sourced from reference TRBV30 and TRBJ1-4, is SQTIHQWPATLVQPVGSPLSLECTVEGTSNPNLYWYRQAAGRGLQLLFYSVGIGQISSEVPQNLSASRPQDRQFILSSKKLLLSDSGFYLCARGLGQGATNEKLFFGSGTQLSVL.

This clone was seen just once. The rearrangement joins TRBV9 to TRBJ2-2, with D unresolved. CDR1 and CDR2 (germline): SGDLS, YYNGEE. V lost 0 bases to trimming and J lost 1 base, with 7 bases between them. The CDR3 extends over 15 amino acids. The CDR3 DNA reads TGTGCCAGCAGCGTAGGGCAGTGGAACACCGGGGAGCTGTTTTTT. It encodes CASSVGQWNTGELFF.

The V and J genes are TRBV11-2 and TRBJ2-7; 11 nucleotides match TRBD2. This CDR3 contains 15 residues. V trimming: 5 bases; J trimming: 3 bases; junction bases outside the gene matches: 6. Germline CDR1 and CDR2: SGHAT and FQNNGV. This CDR3 reads CASSVSGGGFYEQYF. The DNA of the CDR3 is TGTGCCAGCAGCGTTAGCGGGGGGGGTTTCTACGAGCAGTACTTC. Variable domain in full (rest from reference TRBV11-2 and TRBJ2-7): EAGVAQSPRYKIIEKRQSVAFWCNPISGHATLYWYQQILGQGPKLLIQFQNNGVVDDSQLPKDRFSAERLKGVDSTLKIQPAKLEDSAVYLCASSVSGGGFYEQYFGPGTRLTVT.

V is TRBV29-1 and J is TRBJ2-2; D possibly corresponds to TRBD2 (5 bases). The CDR3 extends over 14 amino acids. The V end was cut by 4 bases, the J end by 5 bases, with 14 bases between. The germline gives CDR1 SQVTM, CDR2 ANQGSEA. The CDR3 spells CSVVSGVKTGELFF. CDR3 bases: TGCAGCGTTGTATCCGGGGTCAAGACCGGGGAGCTGTTTTTT.

This clone showed up just once. This rearrangement joins TRBV14 to TRBJ2-7, with 14 bases matching TRBD2. This CDR3 has 18 residues. Per the germline V gene, CDR1 is SGHDN and CDR2 is FVKESK. V lost 3 bases and J lost 6; bases outside the gene matches: 13. The CDR3 sequence: CASSQMVSGLAGEGEQYF. The CDR3 DNA reads TGTGCCAGCAGCCAGATGGTTTCGGGACTAGCGGGAGAGGGCGAGCAGTACTTC.

The CDR3 coding sequence is TGTGCCAGCAGCTTAGTTGCGGGGGGGACCCAGTACTTC. It translates to CASSLVAGGTQYF. J is TRBJ2-5 and V is TRBV11-2; 8 bases match TRBD2. With 1 base clipped from V and 7 bases from J, the junction kept 2 bases outside the gene matches. Germline V gene sequence: CDR1 SGHAT, CDR2 FQNNGV. The CDR3 is 13 amino acids.